This T cell receptor beta chain originates from a study of blood T cells in healthy people across ages. Points from the study as a whole: Observed TCR beta diversity per million T cells went down as age went up. This fall followed a roughly linear course with age. Conclusively comparing naive with antigen-experienced cells was impossible with unsorted PBMCs.

The CDR3 has 12 amino acids. Germline trimming cut 5 bases from V and 5 bases from J; bases unmatched to any gene: 5. Per germline, CDR1 DFQATT and CDR2 SNEGSKA (reference sequence). Concerning this clonotype: The antigen is undetermined.

It was with a sample-barcoded 5' primer and a J-beta primer mix that a second PCR of roughly 7 to 12 cycles was run. TCRdb independently ran MiXCR on the 5' RACE reads; one entry per CDR3 protein. The sample records 850,000 to 950,000 distinct CDR3 sequences, 25% to 30% being singletons. Input material: blood. The J gene is TRBJ2-5, the V gene TRBV20-1; 7 positions match TRBD2. This clonotype was sampled from a woman aged 80 or older in good health. The CDR3 DNA is TGCAGTGCTGAAACTAGCGAGGAGACCCAGTACTTC. Its protein is CSAETSEETQYF.